This T cell receptor (beta chain) was profiled in a study of blood T cell repertoires in COVID-19. Background on the study: There were acute and convalescent COVID-19 samples, and they came from the United States, Italy and Spain. T cells, B-cell-depleted T cells, or PBMCs supplied cDNA or gDNA.

CDR3 length equals 14 residues. Germline CDR1 and CDR2: LGHDT and YNNKEL (reference sequence). Trimming at V came to 3 bases and at J to 3 bases, leaving 4 bases not matched to a gene. In the authors' workflow: Nucleated cell number was recorded as an estimate derived from reference gene primer amplification. Measured with immunoSEQ multiplex PCR; TCRdb has only the in-frame clones, and not every one. That table furnishes V, J and clone size, whereas the DNA furnished D and trimming. The sample contains 200,000 to 300,000 clones, 87% of which appear only once. The sequenced material came from peripheral blood. The chain joins TRBV3-1 (or the pseudogene TRBV3-2) to TRBJ1-2, with TRBD1 identical over 7 bases. This TCR derives from a man younger than 35 with active or convalescent COVID-19. CDR3 coding DNA: TGTGCCAGCAGCCATTCGACAGGGTACTATGGCTACACCTTC. It translates to CASSHSTGYYGYTF.